These 8 T cell receptor beta chains came from one sample sequenced in a study of shared clonotypes between healthy human individuals. Clones were read by immunoSEQ multiplex PCR, and TCRdb kept only the in-frame ones, dropping some. The sample yields roughly 2.6 million clones, just over 90% seen once. The sequenced sample was naive CD4+ T cells sorted from blood. Described subset: CD45RA+ positively selected. These receptors were obtained from a man aged 18-30 years in good health.

This clone showed up just once. This chain connects TRBV4-1 to TRBJ2-5; D possibly corresponds to TRBD2 (5 bases). The CDR3 sequence is 14 residues long. CDR1 MGHRA and CDR2 YSYEKL come from the germline V gene. Trimming stripped 2 bases from V and 2 bases from J, with 9 bases between. The CDR3 protein is CASSQLGGQETQYF. The CDR3, as DNA: TGCGCCAGCAGCCAACTCGGAGGTCAAGAGACCCAGTACTTC.

J is TRBJ1-5 and V is TRBV5-1, with no clear D. Trimming cost V 5 bases and J 11 bases, with 11 bases left between them. Germline assignment: CDR1 SGHRS and CDR2 YFSETQ. The CDR3 length is 11 residues. The CDR3 DNA reads as TGCGCCAGCAGATCCGGGAGAACCCAGCATTTT. This gives the protein CASRSGRTQHF. The full variable domain, with the rest looked up from reference TRBV5-1 and TRBJ1-5, is KAGVTQTPRYLIKTRGQQVTLSCSPISGHRSVSWYQQTPGQGLQFLFEYFSETQRNKGNFPGRFSGRQFSNSRSEMNVSTLELGDSALYLCASRSGRTQHFGDGTRLSIL.

The chain has TRBV19 and TRBJ1-2; D gene unclear. Trimming removed 0 bases at V and 4 bases at J, with 9 bases between. CDR1 and CDR2 (germline): LNHDA, SQIVND (reference sequence). The CDR3 spans 14 residues. Written as DNA, the CDR3 is TGTGCCAGTAGTATAGATCCAGGCCCCTATGGCTACACCTTC. Encoded protein: CASSIDPGPYGYTF.

The chain combines TRBV2 with TRBJ2-3; D remains unclear. V shed 6 bases and J shed 3 bases, with 10 bases lying between them. Germline V CDR1 and CDR2: SNHLY, FYNNEI. The CDR3 loop spans 13 amino acids. The CDR3 reads CASRERVTDTQYF. CDR3 nucleotides: TGTGCCAGCAGGGAAAGGGTTACAGATACGCAGTATTTT. Full variable domain (remainder filled in from reference TRBV2 and TRBJ2-3): EPEVTQTPSHQVTQMGQEVILRCVPISNHLYFYWYRQILGQKVEFLVSFYNNEISEKSEIFDDQFSVERPDGSNFTLKIRSTKLEDSAMYFCASRERVTDTQYFGPGTRLTVL.

The chain couples TRBV6-6 to TRBJ2-7; the match to TRBD1 covers 8 bases. The germline V gene has CDR1 MNHNY and CDR2 SVGAGI (reference sequence). The V gene end was trimmed by 4 bases and the J gene end by 4 bases; junction bases not matched to a gene: 12. The CDR3 is made up of 16 amino acids. The DNA for the CDR3 is TGTGCCAGCAGTTCCCATCAGGGGGCGCTTTCTTACGAGCAGTACTTC. Translated, it gives CASSSHQGALSYEQYF.

V is TRBV5-4 and J is TRBJ2-5; 11 bases are shared with TRBD2. With V trimmed by 4 bases and J by 1 base, 3 bases remained unmatched. The CDR3 length is 15 residues. CDR1 SGHNT and CDR2 YYREEE come from the germline V gene (reference sequence). The CDR3 nucleotides read TGTGCCAGCAGCCCCGGGACTAGCGGCCAAGAGACCCAGTACTTC. Protein product: CASSPGTSGQETQYF.

The gene calls are TRBV30 and TRBJ1-6; perhaps TRBD1 as D (5 bases). The V gene lost 5 bases and the J gene lost 7 bases, with 24 bases spanning the gap. CDR1 is GTSNPN and CDR2 is SVGIG in the germline V gene (reference sequence). The CDR3 contains 17 residues. The DNA of the CDR3 is TGTGCCTGGGGATTGCTCACGAGGGGCGCGAGGAATTCACCCCTCCACTTT. Translation gives CAWGLLTRGARNSPLHF. The entire variable domain, with the rest obtained from reference TRBV30 and TRBJ1-6, is as follows: SQTIHQWPATLVQPVGSPLSLECTVEGTSNPNLYWYRQAAGRGLQLLFYSVGIGQISSEVPQNLSASRPQDRQFILSSKKLLLSDSGFYLCAWGLLTRGARNSPLHFGNGTRLTVT.

V and J are TRBV6-1 and TRBJ1-5; D is possibly TRBD1 (5 bases). The CDR3 loop spans 15 amino acids. CDR1 and CDR2 from the germline V gene are MNHNS and SASEGT. The ends were cut back, 10 bases at V and 0 bases at J, with 16 bases in the middle. The CDR3: CATSREGNSNQPQHF. The DNA of the CDR3 is TGTGCCACCTCTAGGGAGGGGAATAGCAATCAGCCCCAGCATTTT.